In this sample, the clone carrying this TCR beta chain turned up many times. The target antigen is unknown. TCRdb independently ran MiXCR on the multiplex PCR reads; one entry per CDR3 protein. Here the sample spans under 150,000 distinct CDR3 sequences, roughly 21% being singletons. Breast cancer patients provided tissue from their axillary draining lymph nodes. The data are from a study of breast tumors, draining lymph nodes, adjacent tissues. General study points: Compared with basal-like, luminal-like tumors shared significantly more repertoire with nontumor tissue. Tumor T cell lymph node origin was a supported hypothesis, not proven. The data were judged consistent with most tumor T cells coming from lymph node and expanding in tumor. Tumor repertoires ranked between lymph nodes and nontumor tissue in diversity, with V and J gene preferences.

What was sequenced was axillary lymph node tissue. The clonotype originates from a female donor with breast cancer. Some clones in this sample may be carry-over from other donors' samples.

The CDR3 bases are TGTGCCACCAGCAGAGGAGACAGGGGACTAGCGGGAGGCGAGACCCAGTACTTC. This translates into CATSRGDRGLAGGETQYF. The chain employs TRBV15 and TRBJ2-5; 15 positions match TRBD2. The germline CDR1 and CDR2 sequences are LNHNV and YYDKDF (reference sequence). V dropped 1 base and J dropped 5; count of bases not matched to a gene: 8. This CDR3 contains 18 residues.